Following are 21 T cell receptor beta chains from one sample sequenced in a study of OX40 agonist ivuxolimab in advanced cancers. Sequencing was performed with immunoSEQ multiplex PCR; in TCRdb, only in-frame clones are kept and a portion is missing. The table records under 45,000 clones, around four fifths of them present only once. Specimen: CD4+ or CD8+ T cells sorted from blood, collected in a trial of the OX40 agonist ivuxolimab. The receptors originated from an adult with an advanced solid tumor such as melanoma, head and neck, liver or kidney cancer.

This chain links TRBV27 with TRBJ2-1; 7 bases match TRBD1. The CDR3 spans 12 residues. Germline loops: CDR1 MNHEY, CDR2 SMNVEV (reference sequence). V shed 6 bases, J shed 6 bases, and the junction held 2 bases outside the gene matches. CDR3 in DNA: TGTGCCAGCAGAGGACAGGTCAATGAGCAGTTCTTC. Its translation: CASRGQVNEQFF.

The CDR3 loop is CASSIERDWEPQHF. CDR3 DNA: TGTGCCAGTAGTATAGAAAGGGATTGGGAGCCCCAGCATTTT. The chain links TRBV19 to TRBJ1-5; D unresolved. V lost 0 bases and J 8 bases, leaving 11 bases between the germline ends. Germline V lookup: CDR1 LNHDA, CDR2 SQIVND (reference sequence). The CDR3 is 14 amino acids.

J is TRBJ2-3 and V is TRBV7-9; D call uncertain. The CDR3 totals 14 residues. Trimming removed 2 bases from V and 0 bases from J, with 6 bases in between. In germline, CDR1 is SEHNR, CDR2 FQNEAQ (reference sequence). CDR3 nucleotides: TGTGCCAGCAGCTTACCCGGTAGCACAGATACGCAGTATTTT. Translating gives CASSLPGSTDTQYF. Drawing the rest from reference TRBV7-9 and TRBJ2-3, the complete variable domain is DTGVSQNPRHKITKRGQNVTFRCDPISEHNRLYWYRQTLGQGPEFLTYFQNEAQLEKSRLLSDRFSAERPKGSFSTLEIQRTEQGDSAMYLCASSLPGSTDTQYFGPGTRLTVL.

The chain uses TRBV27 and TRBJ2-5; tentatively, D is TRBD2 (5 bases). This CDR3 is built from 12 residues. V gave up 5 bases and J gave up 5 bases, with 9 bases separating them. Germline CDR1 is MNHEY and CDR2 is SMNVEV (reference sequence). The CDR3 loop reads CASSPPGETQYF. The DNA of the CDR3 is TGTGCCAGCAGTCCACCGGGGGAGACCCAGTACTTC.

The chain is built from TRBV9 and TRBJ2-7; 9 bases map to TRBD1. Germline trimming cut 4 bases from V and 6 bases from J; bases unmatched to any gene: 5. Germline CDR1 reads SGDLS; CDR2 reads YYNGEE. CDR3 length: 13 amino acids. In DNA, the CDR3 is TGTGCCAGCAGCCAAATGACAGGGGGCGAGCAGTACTTC. Translated, it gives CASSQMTGGEQYF.

This clone was seen only a few times. The chain joins TRBV18 to TRBJ2-3, with 8 bases lining up with TRBD2. Germline loops: CDR1 KGHSH, CDR2 LQKENI. The V segment lost 2 bases and the J segment 2 bases; nucleotides outside the gene matches: 6. The CDR3 covers 16 residues. As DNA, the CDR3 is TGTGCCAGCTCACCAATAGCGGGAATGATCACAGATACGCAGTATTTT. Translating gives CASSPIAGMITDTQYF. The full variable domain, rest sourced from reference TRBV18 and TRBJ2-3, is NAGVMQNPRHLVRRRGQEARLRCSPMKGHSHVYWYRQLPEEGLKFMVYLQKENIIDESGMPKERFSAEFPKEGPSILRIQQVVRGDSAAYFCASSPIAGMITDTQYFGPGTRLTVL.

The V and J genes are TRBV6-5 and TRBJ2-7; 7 bases match TRBD1. The V gene end was trimmed by 4 bases and the J gene end by 1 base; junction bases not matched to a gene: 1. Per germline, CDR1 MNHEY and CDR2 SVGAGI. The CDR3 is 13 residues long. This CDR3 is CASSWGQSYEQYV. The CDR3 DNA follows: TGTGCCAGCAGTTGGGGACAGTCCTACGAGCAGTACGTC.

This clone turned up a few times. The chain is built from TRBV2 and TRBJ2-6; D is perhaps TRBD1 or TRBD2 (5 bases each). The CDR3 spans 13 residues. V gave up 9 bases and J gave up 2 bases, with 8 bases separating them. Germline-derived CDR1 and CDR2 are SNHLY and FYNNEI. CDR3: CARWGTGANVLTF. CDR3 nucleotide sequence: TGTGCCAGGTGGGGGACTGGGGCCAACGTCCTGACTTTC.

This clone was recorded only once. J is TRBJ2-3 and V is TRBV4-1; 8 nucleotides agree with TRBD2. J lost 3 bases, V lost 0 bases, and 2 bases had no gene match. The germline V gene encodes CDR1 MGHRA and CDR2 YSYEKL. The CDR3 has 15 amino acids. The CDR3 loop is CASSQDREGTDTQYF. CDR3 in DNA: TGCGCCAGCAGCCAAGATCGGGAGGGGACAGATACGCAGTATTTT.

Regarding this clone: Distinct nucleotide sequences in the sample also encode this CDR3. This chain connects TRBV7-3 to TRBJ1-3; the D is unclear. The CDR3 loop spans 15 amino acids. In germline, CDR1 is SGHTA, CDR2 FQGTGA. The germline V and J ends were trimmed by 5 bases and 3 bases, with 14 bases remaining between them. Here the CDR3 reads CASSLGRPFGNTIYF. Written as DNA, the CDR3 is TGTGCCAGCAGCCTAGGCAGACCGTTTGGAAACACCATATATTTT.

The rearrangement joins TRBV2 to TRBJ2-7, with unresolved D. The CDR3 has 13 residues. Trimming pared 6 bases from V and 3 bases from J, leaving 12 bases between. Germline CDR1 reads SNHLY; CDR2 reads FYNNEI. The CDR3 nucleotides read TGTGCCAGCAGCGGGCTCAGTGGCTACGAGCAGTACGTC. This translates into CASSGLSGYEQYV.

The chain recombines TRBV4-3 with TRBJ1-2; a possible D gene is TRBD1 (5 bases). Deletions cut 1 base from V and 4 bases from J, with 13 bases between. The CDR3 is 15 amino acids. Per the germline V gene, CDR1 is LGHNA and CDR2 is YSLEER. The CDR3 spells CASSQAGQGSYGYTF. As DNA, the CDR3 is TGCGCCAGCAGCCAAGCAGGGCAGGGTAGCTATGGCTACACCTTC.

The chain joins TRBV5-1 to TRBJ2-5, with D perhaps matching TRBD2 (5 bases). Per germline, CDR1 SGHRS and CDR2 YFSETQ. The V gene lost 0 bases and the J gene lost 5 bases, with 14 bases spanning the gap. CDR3 size: 15 residues. CDR3 in amino acids: CASSLVTTPGETQYF. CDR3 nucleotide sequence: TGCGCCAGCAGCTTGGTTACAACTCCGGGGGAGACCCAGTACTTC.

The rearrangement joins TRBV6-6 to TRBJ2-7, with 8 bases that match TRBD1. The V gene's germline CDR1 is MNHNY and CDR2 SVGAGI (reference sequence). The V segment lost 6 bases and the J segment 3 bases; nucleotides outside the gene matches: 7. This CDR3 has 14 amino acids. The CDR3 spells CASSLDRVYYEQYV. The CDR3 DNA reads TGTGCCAGCAGCTTGGACAGGGTGTACTACGAGCAGTACGTC.

This rearrangement joins TRBV7-9 to TRBJ1-2; 8 bases match TRBD1. The germline gives CDR1 SEHNR, CDR2 FQNEAQ (reference sequence). V shed 9 bases, J shed 8 bases, and the junction held 17 bases outside the gene matches. The CDR3 has 15 residues. CDR3 region: CASGTGQAAGGGYTF. The CDR3, as DNA: TGTGCCAGTGGGACGGGACAGGCCGCAGGAGGAGGCTACACCTTC.

As for this clone: Within the sample, other DNA sequences also encode this same CDR3. The chain uses TRBV6-6 and TRBJ2-7; 7 nucleotides agree with TRBD1. J gave up 2 bases and V 6 bases, and 10 bases lay outside the gene matches. Germline V gene sequence: CDR1 MNHNY, CDR2 SVGAGI (reference sequence). The length of the CDR3 is 15 residues. The CDR3, as DNA: TGTGCCAGCAGCCCACGACAGGGCGCGGCCTACGAGCAGTACTTC. Residues: CASSPRQGAAYEQYF.

This clone was detected once. The V gene is TRBV15, the J gene TRBJ2-1; D is undetermined. In germline, CDR1 is LNHNV, CDR2 YYDKDF (reference sequence). CDR3 length: 15 residues. V lost 1 base and J 9 bases, leaving 16 bases between the germline ends. The CDR3 loop is CATSRVTLRPGEQFF. The CDR3 nucleotides read TGTGCCACCAGCAGAGTTACTCTGCGGCCGGGTGAGCAGTTCTTC.

This clone occurred once. This chain joins TRBV6-5 and TRBJ2-2, with D hard to call. V was pared by 6 bases and J by 10 bases, with 21 bases between. CDR3 length: 15 residues. Germline V gives CDR1 MNHEY, CDR2 SVGAGI. CDR3: CASRGVRGRLEELFF. For the CDR3, the DNA is TGTGCCAGCAGGGGCGTTAGAGGCCGGCTAGAGGAGCTGTTTTTT.

The rearrangement links TRBV7-3 to TRBJ2-3, with D unclear. This CDR3 has 15 amino acids. Germline V lookup: CDR1 SGHTA, CDR2 FQGTGA. V was clipped by 2 bases and J by 1 base, with 10 bases between them. The DNA of the CDR3 is TGTGCCAGCAGCTTACTTGGCGCAGGCACAGATACGCAGTATTTT. Its protein product is CASSLLGAGTDTQYF.

V and J are TRBV7-2 and TRBJ2-3; no clear D gene. Germline assignment: CDR1 SGHTA and CDR2 FQGNSA. With 3 bases removed from V and 1 base from J, the gap between germline ends came to 14 bases. The CDR3 length is 16 residues. In DNA, the CDR3 is TGTGCCAGCAGCTTGGGCCCCATGACTGGCACAGATACGCAGTATTTT. Amino acids: CASSLGPMTGTDTQYF.

The chain links TRBV7-9 to TRBJ1-1; unclear D gene. Trimming cost V 1 base and J 0 bases, with 12 bases left between them. Per the germline V gene, CDR1 is SEHNR and CDR2 is FQNEAQ (reference sequence). The CDR3 runs to 16 residues. This CDR3 reads CASSLGWSNMNTEAFF. As DNA, the CDR3 is TGTGCCAGCAGCTTAGGTTGGTCTAACATGAACACTGAAGCTTTCTTT.